This record looks at one T cell receptor beta chain sequence and its context. Its cognate antigen has yet to be identified. No much larger clone exists at a distance of one base, and base qualities are not known. The data were taken from a study of shared clonotypes between healthy human individuals (dated by TCRdb to the early 2020s). In terms of the full investigation: Three men and a couple of women, aged 18 to 49 years, made up the cohort. Per donor, three plates each were used for CD4 naive and CD4 memory, two for CD8 naive, and one for CD8 memory. To estimate repertoire size and how much clonotypes are shared between individuals, the study performed deep sequencing of blood TCR repertoires from a handful of healthy adults. Different laboratories and diverse techniques were used to prepare libraries and sequence TCR repertoires, to increase sequencing depth and limit assay-specific biases. Between about 0.8 and 9 billion PBMCs per donor were obtained by leukapheresis.

The donors were healthy, HIV-negative adults who had no recently reported acute infections or vaccinations. Every donor was a Caucasian adult living in Nashville, Tennessee, USA. Magnetic negative selection was used to enrich CD4+ T cells, after which naive cells were positively selected on CD45RA and the negative fraction became the memory subset. After blood collection by leukapheresis, PBMCs were isolated using Ficoll-Histopaque density gradient centrifugation and then cryopreserved in the vapor phase of liquid nitrogen. Purity and quantity of every magnetically sorted T cell population were checked by analytical flow cytometry. Genomic DNA was isolated from every sorted fraction and measured by UV absorbance on a Nanodrop 2000c. From the germline V gene (reference sequence), CDR1 is DFQATT and CDR2 is SNEGSKA. The germline ends are 6 bases apart after V is trimmed by 1 base and J by 8 bases. The CDR3 runs 11 residues from the cysteine to the phenylalanine. Only the CDR3 portion is preserved as DNA: 33 bases, with reading frame beginning at the first base.

Summary of the overall study and its limitations: Only blood was sampled, and tissue TCR repertoires likely differ from those in blood. Naive subsets generally had larger estimated clonotype richness than memory subsets. Higher generation probabilities were observed for clonotypes shared by all four sorted-subset donors than for non-shared clonotypes. When four donors were compared, the shared fraction of clonotypes was about 5.2% for naive CD4, 3.5% to 4% for naive CD8, about 2.5% for memory CD4, and less than 0.5% for memory CD8. Incomplete sequencing was indicated by rarefaction of sorted-subset datasets, despite the large sequencing depth. Because the study included a small number of donors, the genetic and exposure-history diversity represented was limited. Pairwise subsampling indicated that sequencing depth was expected to affect the degree of clonotype sharing among donors.

Using the deep immunoSEQ assay, multiplex PCR amplified TCR CDR3 regions from genomic DNA. For each cell subset, the extracted genomic DNA was distributed evenly across all wells of several immunoSEQ 96-well plates, and each plate served as one replicate. For sorted subsets, each replicate PCR was loaded with around 220 ng genomic DNA, equivalent to 30,000 to 35,000 T cell genomes. The purified libraries were quantified using a Qubit 3.0 fluorometer, sized with a Bioanalyzer 2100, and then quantified again using the KAPA Library Quantification kit. Every immunoSEQ 96-well plate was sequenced on a separate single-read 150-cycle Illumina NextSeq 550 flow cell. For the original study's pipeline: The immunoSEQ output contained only junctional sequences without quality scores, so filtering could not match that applied to full-length reads. To assign V/J genes and CDR3, sequences were annotated against IMGT germline references using PyIR, a Python wrapper for IgBLAST v1.9. Reads with weak V/J assignments (E-value above 1e-6), missing CDR3, stop codons, out-of-frame junctions, or ambiguous translated residues were removed. V3J clonotypes were defined as sequences sharing an identical inferred V gene, J gene, and CDR3 amino acid sequence. To compute the percentage overlap between repertoires, the number of shared unique clonotypes was divided by the size of the smaller repertoire. RTK rarefaction, the Chao1 estimator, and Recon v2.1 estimates of unobserved clonotypes were used to assess repertoire richness. For all TCRbeta clonotypes obtained by the gDNA method from several donors, generation probabilities were computed with OLGA. Here the immuneACCESS table is served through TCRdb, limited to in-frame sequences with V and J called. Missing clones are a known gap in these copies; in checked studies unresolved V genes cover under half, and the rest lacks a known reason. V and J calls plus clone size are reproduced from that table; the DNA served to infer D and trimming. Within this sample are about 1 million clones, with about 74% of them counted one time only. The ten largest clonotypes hold around 1.4% of the sample.

The sequencing sample was made of memory CD4+ T cells sorted from blood. The cell subset or site label corresponds to: CD45RA-negative fraction. The origin of this receptor is a man aged 18 to 29 in good health. The V gene is TRBV20-1 and the J gene is TRBJ2-4; no D gene can be assigned with confidence. The CDR3 here reads CSARGPDIQYF. The base sequence is TGCAGTGCTAGAGGACCGGACATTCAGTACTTC.